This record covers a single TCR beta chain. Those who participated ranged in age from about 18 to 89 years and resided in 24 US areas. Recovery meant two consecutive negative NP/OP PCR tests, professional clearance, or resolved symptoms. In the original analysis: How many nucleated cells were present was estimated from reference gene primer amplification. Assay used: immunoSEQ multiplex PCR; TCRdb lists only in-frame clones, some missing. V, J and clone size derive from that table, while D and trimming were established from the DNA sequence. The sample holds about 180,000 clones, approximately 85% seen once. The data originate from a study of blood T cell repertoires in COVID-19. Overall study context: Sources were T cells, B-cell-depleted T cells, or PBMCs; the material itself was cDNA or gDNA.

The CDR3 sequence is 15 residues long. V was cut by 6 bases and J by 4 bases, with 15 bases left in between. Germline CDR1 reads MNHEY; CDR2 reads SVGAGI. The source is a man aged 40-55 years who had recovered from COVID-19. The chain has TRBV6-5 and TRBJ2-2, with D perhaps matching TRBD2 (5 bases). Sequences were obtained from PBMCs or T cells enriched from blood (not recorded which). CDR3 loop: CASSRGWQITGELFF. In DNA form, the CDR3 reads TGTGCCAGCAGCCGCGGGTGGCAAATCACCGGGGAGCTGTTTTTT.